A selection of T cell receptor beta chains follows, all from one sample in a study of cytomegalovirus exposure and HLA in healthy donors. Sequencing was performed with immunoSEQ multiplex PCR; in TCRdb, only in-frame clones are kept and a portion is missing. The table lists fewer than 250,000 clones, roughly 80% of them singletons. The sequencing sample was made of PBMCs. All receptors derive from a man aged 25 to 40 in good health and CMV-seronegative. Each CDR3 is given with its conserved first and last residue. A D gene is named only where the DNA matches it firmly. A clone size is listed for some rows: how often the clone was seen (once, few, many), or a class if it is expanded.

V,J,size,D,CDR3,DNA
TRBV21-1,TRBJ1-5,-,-,CASSKAQVPGQGMVIQPQHF,TGTGCCAGCAGCAAAGCCCAAGTCCCGGGACAGGGGATGGTTATTCAGCCCCAGCATTTT
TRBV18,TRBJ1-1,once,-,CASSSGKQLNTEAFF,TGTGCCAGCTCCTCAGGAAAACAACTGAACACTGAAGCTTTCTTT
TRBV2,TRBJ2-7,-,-,CASRGGITPYEQYF,TGTGCCAGCAGGGGCGGGATTACCCCCTACGAGCAGTACTTC
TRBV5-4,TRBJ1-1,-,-,CASSLVKNTEAFF,TGTGCCAGCAGCTTGGTTAAGAACACTGAAGCTTTCTTT
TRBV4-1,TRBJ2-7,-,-,CASSQEGWGRDEQYF,TGCGCCAGCAGCCAAGAAGGGTGGGGGCGCGACGAGCAGTACTTC
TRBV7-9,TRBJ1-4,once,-,CASSLGVGAGGEKLFF,TGTGCCAGCAGCTTAGGAGTGGGGGCTGGCGGTGAAAAACTGTTTTTT
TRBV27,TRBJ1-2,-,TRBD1,CASSTPGQGIGYTF,TGTGCCAGCAGTACTCCGGGACAGGGGATTGGCTACACCTTC
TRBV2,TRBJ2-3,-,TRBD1,CASSATGASTDTQYF,TGTGCCAGCAGCGCAACAGGGGCTAGCACAGATACGCAGTATTTT
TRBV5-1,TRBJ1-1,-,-,CASSLDQLGGSEAFF,TGCGCCAGCAGCTTGGATCAACTGGGGGGATCTGAAGCTTTCTTT
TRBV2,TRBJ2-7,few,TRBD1,CASSEAGDRGLYEQYF,TGTGCCAGCAGTGAAGCAGGAGACAGGGGCCTCTACGAGCAGTACTTC
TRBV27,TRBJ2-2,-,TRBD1,CASSLSGGGPTGELFF,TGTGCCAGCAGTTTATCAGGGGGCGGCCCAACCGGGGAGCTGTTTTTT
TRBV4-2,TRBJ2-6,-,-,CASSQEVGGGGSGASVLTF,TGTGCCAGCAGCCAAGAGGTAGGGGGGGGCGGGTCTGGGGCCAGCGTCCTGACTTTC
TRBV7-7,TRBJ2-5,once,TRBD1,CASSLDSTGRETQYF,TGTGCTAGCAGCTTAGACTCGACAGGGCGGGAGACCCAGTACTTC
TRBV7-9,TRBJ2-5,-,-,CSSSQIRDIYQETQYF,TGTTCCAGCAGCCAAATCCGGGACATATACCAAGAGACCCAGTACTTC
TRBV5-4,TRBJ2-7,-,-,CASSSGGNSYEQYF,TGTGCCAGCAGCTCGGGGGGCAACTCCTACGAGCAGTACTTC
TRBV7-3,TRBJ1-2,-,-,CASSLIRLGREVSYGYTF,TGTGCCAGCAGCTTAATTCGGCTGGGCAGGGAGGTGTCCTATGGCTACACCTTC
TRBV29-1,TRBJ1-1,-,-,CSVEPAGFTEAFF,TGCAGCGTTGAACCGGCAGGCTTCACTGAAGCTTTCTTT
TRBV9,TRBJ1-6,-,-,CASSVDGNTNSPLHF,TGTGCCAGCAGCGTAGACGGGAATACAAATTCACCCCTCCACTTT